This T cell receptor beta chain was identified during a study of CD8+ T cells in alopecia areata. The study, taken as a whole, reports: Normal scalp showed lower clonality than lesional scalp, especially alopecia totalis/universalis. Scalp sequencing captures resident alphabeta T cells of normal skin too.

This clone has just a few counts. Antigen: not known. Trimming removed 2 bases at V and 7 bases at J, with 12 bases between. The CDR3 spans 14 residues. CDR1 is MDHEN, CDR2 SYDVKM, per germline. Separation by sorting yielded CD4+ and CD8+ T cells from PBMCs. RNA extraction and reverse transcription yielded cDNA as sequencing template. The data were produced by immunoSEQ multiplex PCR, yet TCRdb's version contains in-frame clones alone and is incomplete. This sample has approximately 98,000 clones, with 50% to 70% found just once. Sample: NKG2D-low CD8+ T cells sorted from blood. The sequence was collected from a human donor with alopecia areata. The chain employs TRBV28 and TRBJ2-1; weak D call: TRBD2 (5 bases). DNA of the CDR3: TGTGCCAGCAGTTTAGTCTCCCCGGGGAATGAGCAGTTCTTC. As protein: CASSLVSPGNEQFF.